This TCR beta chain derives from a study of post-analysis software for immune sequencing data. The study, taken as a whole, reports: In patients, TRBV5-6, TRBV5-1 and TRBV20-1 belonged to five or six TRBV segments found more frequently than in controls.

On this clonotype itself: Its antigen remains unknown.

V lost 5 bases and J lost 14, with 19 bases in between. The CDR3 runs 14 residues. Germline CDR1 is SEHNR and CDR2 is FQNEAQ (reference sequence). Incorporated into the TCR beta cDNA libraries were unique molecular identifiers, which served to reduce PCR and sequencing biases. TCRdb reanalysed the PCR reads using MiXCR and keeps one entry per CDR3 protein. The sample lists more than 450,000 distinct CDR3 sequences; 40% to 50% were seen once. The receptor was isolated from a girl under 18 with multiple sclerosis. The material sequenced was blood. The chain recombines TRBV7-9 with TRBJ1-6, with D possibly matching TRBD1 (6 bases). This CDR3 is CASSPIGSGVSLHF. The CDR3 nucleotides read TGTGCCAGCAGCCCCATCGGGTCAGGGGTATCCCTCCACTTT.